Included here is one T cell receptor beta chain sequence, with context. The method was immunoSEQ multiplex PCR; TCRdb's version includes in-frame clones alone and lacks a portion of them. The sample has tens of thousands of clones; 85% to 95% are singletons. V was clipped by 3 bases and J by 4 bases, with 12 bases between them. Looked up from germline, CDR1 is SQVTM and CDR2 is ANQGSEA. This CDR3 spans 13 amino acids. The sample originates from a study of T cell changes during pregnancy in multiple sclerosis. This receptor was identified in a female donor with multiple sclerosis, enrolled in a pregnancy study. The V gene is TRBV29-1, the J gene TRBJ2-5; no firm D call. Sequencing was performed on CD4+ T cells from peripheral blood mononuclear cells, taken in the third trimester of pregnancy. CDR3 sequence (DNA): TGCAGCGTTGAGAACTGGCCGGGAGAGACCCAGTACTTC. It specifies CSVENWPGETQYF.